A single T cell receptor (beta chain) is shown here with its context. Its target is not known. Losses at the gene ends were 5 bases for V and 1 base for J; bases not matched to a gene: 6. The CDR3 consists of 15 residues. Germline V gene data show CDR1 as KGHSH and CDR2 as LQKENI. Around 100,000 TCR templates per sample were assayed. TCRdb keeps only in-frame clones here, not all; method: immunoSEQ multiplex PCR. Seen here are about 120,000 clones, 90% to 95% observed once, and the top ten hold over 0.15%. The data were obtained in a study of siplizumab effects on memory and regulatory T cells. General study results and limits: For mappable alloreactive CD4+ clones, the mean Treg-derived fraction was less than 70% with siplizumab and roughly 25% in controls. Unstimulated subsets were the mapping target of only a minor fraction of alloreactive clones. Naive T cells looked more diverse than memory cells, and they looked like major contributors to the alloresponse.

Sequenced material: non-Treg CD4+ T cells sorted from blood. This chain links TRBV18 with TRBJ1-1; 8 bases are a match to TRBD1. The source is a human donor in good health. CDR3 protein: CASSSGQVENTEAFF. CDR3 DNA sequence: TGTGCCAGCTCATCGGGACAGGTAGAGAACACTGAAGCTTTCTTT.